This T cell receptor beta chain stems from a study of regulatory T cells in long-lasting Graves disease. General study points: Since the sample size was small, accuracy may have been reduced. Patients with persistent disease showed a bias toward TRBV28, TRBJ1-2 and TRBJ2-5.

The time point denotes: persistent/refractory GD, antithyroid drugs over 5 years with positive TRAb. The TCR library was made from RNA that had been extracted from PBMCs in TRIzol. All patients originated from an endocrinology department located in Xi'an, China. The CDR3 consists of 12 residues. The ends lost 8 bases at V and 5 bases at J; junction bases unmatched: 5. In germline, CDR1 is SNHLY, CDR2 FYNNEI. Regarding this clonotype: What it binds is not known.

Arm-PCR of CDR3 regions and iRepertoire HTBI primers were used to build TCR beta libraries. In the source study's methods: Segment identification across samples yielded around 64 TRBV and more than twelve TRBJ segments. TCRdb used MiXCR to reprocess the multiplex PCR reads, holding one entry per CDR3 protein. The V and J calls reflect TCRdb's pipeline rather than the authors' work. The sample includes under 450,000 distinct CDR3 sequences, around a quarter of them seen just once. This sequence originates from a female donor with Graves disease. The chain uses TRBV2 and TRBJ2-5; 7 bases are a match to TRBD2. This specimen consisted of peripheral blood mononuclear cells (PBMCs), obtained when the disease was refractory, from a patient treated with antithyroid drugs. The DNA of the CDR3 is TGTGCCAGCGCGGGAGCCCAGGAGACCCAGTACTTC. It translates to CASAGAQETQYF.